A single sample gave rise to the 9 T cell receptor beta chains below, sequenced in a study of cytomegalovirus exposure and HLA in healthy donors. Vbeta (60) and Jbeta (13) primers were used in the PCR. Sequencing used immunoSEQ multiplex PCR; TCRdb keeps in-frame clones, though not all of them. The table includes about 150,000 clones, about 85% detected once. Sequencing input: PBMCs. Every receptor here comes from a man aged 18 to 29 in good health and CMV-seronegative.

The V gene is TRBV7-6, the J gene TRBJ2-1; 12 bases are shared with TRBD2. This CDR3 is 15 amino acids long. Germline V gives CDR1 SGHVS, CDR2 FNYEAQ. Trimming took 5 bases from V and 3 from J; bases not matched to a gene: 2. CDR3 amino acids: CASSMTSGGYNEQFF. CDR3 nucleotide sequence: TGTGCCAGCAGCATGACTAGCGGGGGCTACAATGAGCAGTTCTTC. Drawing the rest from reference TRBV7-6 and TRBJ2-1, the complete variable domain is GAGVSQSPRYKVTKRGQDVALRCDPISGHVSLYWYRQALGQGPEFLTYFNYEAQQDKSGLPNDRFSAERPEGSISTLTIQRTEQRDSAMYRCASSMTSGGYNEQFFGPGTRLTVL.

This clone has just a few counts. The V and J genes are TRBV7-2 and TRBJ2-5, with 10 bases that match TRBD1. This CDR3 spans 14 amino acids. The germline V gene has CDR1 SGHTA and CDR2 FQGNSA. The trim removed 3 bases at V and 6 bases at J, leaving 4 bases unmatched. The CDR3 DNA follows: TGTGCCAGCAGCTTGACAGGGGGCCGGAAGACCCAGTACTTC. It is translated as CASSLTGGRKTQYF.

The chain carries TRBV2 and TRBJ1-5; TRBD1 is a possible D gene (6 bases). CDR1 and CDR2 from the germline V gene are SNHLY and FYNNEI. The CDR3 spans 13 residues. The V end lost 6 bases, the J end lost 5 bases, and 11 bases lay between the germline ends. This chain's CDR3 is CASRVQGYQPQHF. The CDR3 DNA is TGTGCCAGCAGAGTACAGGGTTATCAGCCCCAGCATTTT.

The genes are TRBV7-9 and TRBJ1-1, with a possible D match to TRBD1 (5 bases). In germline, CDR1 is SEHNR, CDR2 FQNEAQ (reference sequence). The CDR3 loop spans 12 amino acids. V gave up 5 bases and J gave up 5 bases, with 9 bases separating them. The CDR3, as DNA: TGTGCCAGCAGCGCAAGGGGAACTGAAGCTTTCTTT. It encodes CASSARGTEAFF.

As concerns this clone: One end of the junction fails to match germline, which may point to a read error. V gene TRBV9 combines with J gene TRBJ2-1; 7 bases align to TRBD2. This CDR3 spans 15 amino acids. The germline V gene has CDR1 SGDLS and CDR2 YYNGEE. This chain's CDR3 is CASSGGGGSGYEQFF. CDR3 in DNA: TGTGCCAGTAGCGGCGGGGGAGGGTCCGGGTATGAGCAGTTCTTC.

Remarks on this clone: The sample carries other DNA sequences with the same CDR3. The gene calls are TRBV7-9 and TRBJ1-4, with 8 bases that match TRBD1. With 4 bases clipped from V and 5 bases from J, the junction kept 3 bases outside the gene matches. Germline-derived CDR1 and CDR2 are SEHNR and FQNEAQ (reference sequence). The CDR3 spans 14 residues. The CDR3 bases are TGTGCCAGCAGCTATCAGGGGGCCAATGAAAAACTGTTTTTT. It translates to CASSYQGANEKLFF.

The V and J genes are TRBV7-9 and TRBJ1-6; D call uncertain. V gave up 5 bases and J gave up 8 bases, with 10 bases separating them. The CDR3 runs 13 residues. Germline V gene sequence: CDR1 SEHNR, CDR2 FQNEAQ (reference sequence). CDR3 DNA sequence: TGTGCCAGCAGCCCTGGCGGCGATTCACCCCTCCACTTT. This translates into CASSPGGDSPLHF.

The chain combines TRBV5-1 with TRBJ2-1, with 9 nucleotides matching TRBD1. CDR1 is SGHRS and CDR2 is YFSETQ in the germline V gene. Trimming removed 4 bases from V and 4 bases from J; junction bases left unmatched: 3. The CDR3 consists of 14 residues. The CDR3 coding sequence is TGCGCCAGCAGCCCCGACAGGGGGTACAATGAGCAGTTCTTC. This sequence encodes CASSPDRGYNEQFF.

The chain combines TRBV28 with TRBJ1-4; 10 nucleotides align to TRBD1. The length of the CDR3 is 18 residues. V was pared by 0 bases and J by 11 bases, with 15 bases of the junction left unmatched. The germline gives CDR1 MDHEN, CDR2 SYDVKM. The DNA of the CDR3 is TGTGCCAGCAGTTTATGGGGGGTGAGAGGGACAGGGGAAGGCAAACTGTTTTTT. Translated, it gives CASSLWGVRGTGEGKLFF.